This T cell receptor (beta chain) was recorded in a study of T cell repertoires in cytomegalovirus infection. Regarding this clonotype: Its antigen is as yet unknown.

V was trimmed by 0 bases and J by 5 bases, leaving 12 bases between them. From germline, CDR1 is SGDLS and CDR2 YYNGEE. The CDR3 is made up of 15 amino acids. MiXCR, applied by TCRdb to the reads, yields one record per CDR3 protein. The sample lists around 710,000 distinct CDR3 sequences; almost 30% were seen once. This specimen was cultured CD8+ T cells from PBMCs, taken from culture after CMV antigen stimulation. This chain joins TRBV9 and TRBJ1-5; D is ambiguous. The receptor was derived from a human donor in good health (CMV status not recorded). Some clones in this sample may be carry-over from other donors' samples. The CDR3: CASSVDSGVYQPQHF. Written as DNA, the CDR3 is TGTGCCAGCAGCGTAGATAGTGGGGTTTATCAGCCCCAGCATTTT.